This TCR beta chain was documented in a study of cytomegalovirus exposure and HLA in healthy donors (dated by TCRdb to about 2017). About the full investigation: An earlier analysis of some 550 of the donors reported 250 to 300 Gb of sequence data and more than 90 million unique TCR beta sequences from about 179 million T cells. An early release covering just under 650 HLA-typed donors comprised 250 to 350 gigabases of sequencing data and 85 million or so unique TCR sequences. Of the roughly 400 genotyped donors, 75% to 85% were placed in the genetic ancestry cluster associated with self-reported Caucasian donors. The study aimed to test whether cataloging public T cell receptors could reveal signatures of past pathogen exposure. The study used immunosequencing to profile the T cell repertoires of several hundred subjects and linked those repertoires to cytomegalovirus serostatus. Along with the approximately 700-subject first cohort, a separate validation cohort of about 110 different subjects was used. The study combined high-throughput TCR immunosequencing, statistical association of individual TCRs with disease status, and machine learning to predict cytomegalovirus infection status. A later analysis re-examined previously published TCR beta repertoires from more than 650 donors and added high-resolution HLA genotyping to investigate patterns of TCR occurrence. Rather than drawing on any new phenotypic data, the later analysis identified candidate immune exposures from TCR beta sequences and the way those sequences occurred across donors. To decide whether each TCR beta V gene segment behaved as functional or pseudogenic, an earlier analysis of approximately 600 of the donors relied on high-throughput TCR beta sequencing. Donor age, sex, ethnicity and CMV serostatus were compiled together with the repertoire data. Genome-wide SNP genotypes for about three fifths of the 666 donors were used in a later genetic analysis, which treated that subset as a discovery cohort. Every discovery cohort repertoire had been produced on one sequencing platform. HLA typing covered class I and class II loci at four-digit resolution. The number of typed donors differed by locus: roughly 620-640 for A, B, C, DRB1 and DQB1; 522 for DQA1; approximately 600 for DPA1; and 450 to 480 for DPB1. A few DR-DQ haplotypes were treated as single units for association and clustering because of strong linkage in the cohort. On average, roughly 240,000 unique TCR beta nucleotide sequences were sequenced per donor among about 400 genotyped donors of the cohort, with roughly 19% of those sequences being non-productive.

A note on this clone: What antigen it recognizes has not been identified. No base qualities exist here, and no much larger clone lies one base off it.

The cohort was made up of roughly 670 healthy bone marrow donors. At the time of sampling, all cohort members were nominally healthy, though unrecorded immune exposures were likely present. The donor was CMV seropositive and was included in the group of 300 or so seropositive cohort members. Every donor gave a peripheral blood sample, and the peripheral blood mononuclear cells from that sample were used for TCR beta sequencing. Genomic DNA was extracted from the blood cell samples with the Qiagen DNeasy Blood Extraction Kit. CDR1 ENHRY and CDR2 SYGVKD are derived from the germline V gene. The CDR3 contains 15 residues, cysteine and phenylalanine counted. This entry keeps only the CDR3 DNA: 45 bases, framed from base 1. Compared with germline, V lacks 0 bases and J lacks 2 bases; bases without a gene match: 3. The receptor library was made with the immunoSEQ multiplex PCR assay. The multiplex PCR relied on a mix of 60 forward primers for TCR Vbeta segments and 13 reverse primers for TCR Jbeta segments. The CDR3 region of rearranged TCR beta genes was amplified from genomic DNA with a multiplex PCR assay. Amplified TCR beta libraries were sequenced as 87-base-pair reads on the Illumina HiSeq System. On the study's bioinformatics: A later analysis tallied around 82 million unique TCR beta chains across the approximately 670 repertoires, and around 10 million of those chains were shared by two or more donors. Raw reads were error-corrected and collapsed into unique sequences with a nearest-neighbor algorithm that merged closely related sequences to remove PCR and sequencing errors. To assign V, D and J gene segments, CDR3 sequences were aligned to IMGT reference sequences. Each retained sequence needed at least a six-nucleotide match to both a V gene segment and a J gene segment. A rearrangement counted as productive if the CDR3 had no stop codons and remained in frame with V and J, and every other rearrangement counted as non-productive. CDR3 was defined according to IMGT convention as the region running from the second conserved V-encoded cysteine to the conserved J-encoded phenylalanine. Sequences without an unambiguous match to a single V gene segment were excluded from the earlier analysis of a few hundred of the donors. An earlier analysis of a few hundred of the donors called V segments functional above 56.7% productive rearrangements and segregating when the between-donor standard deviation exceeded 5%. A statistical classification framework was built to diagnose cytomegalovirus status from the catalog of TCR beta chain sequences. In a later analysis, V and J genes were assigned by comparing TCR nucleotide sequences against IMGT/GENE-DB human TR gene sequences. Using the TCRdist pipeline, a later analysis assigned CDR3 sequences along with most-parsimonious VDJ recombination scenarios. In a later analysis, each TCR beta chain was defined by its CDR3 amino acid sequence together with its V-gene family, and reads lacking a unique V-gene family were excluded. As a way to deal with suspected cross-contamination and a sequencing artifact, a later analysis dropped more than 500 nucleotide sequences that were highly shared and had low generation probability. For each public chain, a later analysis derived a clonal expansion index from normalized ranks of inferred template counts within each repertoire. Generation probabilities in a later analysis came from a VDJ recombination model fitted to out-of-frame rearrangements, and those results were checked against IGoR. In a later analysis, TCR-TCR, TCR-HLA and TCR-CMV co-occurrence was scored with hypergeometric tests, and a repertoire-size bias correction was applied to TCR pairs. A later analysis estimated false discovery rates by permuting HLA or CMV assignments 20 times. In a later analysis, co-occurring TCRs were grouped with DBSCAN, and TCRdist sequence similarity was added when clustering was performed within HLA-allele-positive subsets. Repertoires with fewer than 30,000 or more than 120,000 public chains were left out of co-occurrence clustering, as were four to six repertoires with anomalous nucleotide sharing. In TCRdb, the immuneACCESS table is reduced to in-frame sequences with V and J assigned. These tables do not hold every clone; where another copy was compared, an unresolved V gene accounts for under half, and the others remain unexplained. V and J calls and clone size are those listed in that table; D and trimming were worked out from the DNA. Recorded for this sample are approximately 190,000 clones; 75% to 85% of them occurred a single time. The ten largest clones capture around 6.3% of the sample.

Beyond this particular receptor, the publication reports: Correlated functional status among segregating V segments might be attributable to linkage disequilibrium, but an unknown experimental factor could not be ruled out. According to a later analysis, most CMV-associated TCR beta chains appeared to be HLA-restricted, and the HLA associations seemed to be driven largely by CMV exposure. A further reported finding was that TCR beta sequences accurately predicted the HLA-A and HLA-B alleles for most subjects in the first cohort. The sequencing pipeline was judged likely to have produced a cluster of highly shared sequence variants as a technical artifact. Compared with equally common non-associated chains, HLA-associated TCR beta chains in a later analysis were more clonally expanded and had lower generation probabilities. A later analysis found that TCR association rates varied across HLA loci, with DRB1 alleles showing the most associated TCRs and HLA-C alleles the fewest. In a later genetic analysis, a missense DCLRE1C variant was associated with V-gene and J-gene trimming of TCR beta chains, and the association was replicated in an independent cohort. An earlier analysis of around 500 of the donors showed that most TCR beta V segments appeared in productive rearrangements either about 87% or about 30% of the time, which broadly matched IMGT annotations. Because some donors lacked HLA typing at each locus, the association tests relied only on the typed subset. Presence/absence analyses assumed roughly uniform sequencing depth across donors, an assumption that may not hold. In the study, approximately 160 TCR beta chains were listed as associated with cytomegalovirus. Cytomegalovirus status was reported to be diagnosed by the classifier with high specificity and sensitivity in both the original and validation cohorts. Because counts were too low, seventeen rarely observed V segments, including chromosome 9 orphons, were left out of the earlier analysis of over 550 of the donors. In vitro tests confirmed that a few of the cytomegalovirus-associated TCR beta chains recognize cytomegalovirus antigens. According to a later analysis, parvovirus B19, influenza, CMV and Epstein-Barr virus appeared linked to several top co-occurrence clusters. The only immune exposure information available for the cohort was CMV serostatus. At a false discovery rate of 0.05, a later analysis linked some 17,000 TCR beta sequences to specific HLA alleles. It was suggested by the authors that the approach could potentially be generalized to other disease states and immunological phenotypes. Compared with the roughly 710-donor mean, donors in an Asian-associated ancestry cluster had fewer N-insertions in productive TCRs, according to a later genetic analysis. Across donors, most TCR sequences were observed very rarely, whereas some public TCRs were present in many individuals. In this cohort, only TCR beta chains were sequenced, and detectable features were limited by the absence of alpha or paired-chain data. The 87-base-pair reads could not distinguish some IMGT-functional V segments, including TRBV6-2 and TRBV6-3, so those segments were excluded. When HLA alleles, especially DR and DQ, strongly co-occurred, attributing TCR associations to individual alleles was difficult.

Sequences were obtained from PBMCs. This receptor was taken from a woman in her forties or fifties in good health and CMV-seropositive. The V gene is TRBV10-3 and the J gene is TRBJ2-7, with TRBD2 identical over 8 junction bases. The DNA sequence is given as TGTGCCATCAGTGAGTCGACGGGAGGGACCTACGAGCAGTACTTC. The resulting protein is CAISESTGGTYEQYF.